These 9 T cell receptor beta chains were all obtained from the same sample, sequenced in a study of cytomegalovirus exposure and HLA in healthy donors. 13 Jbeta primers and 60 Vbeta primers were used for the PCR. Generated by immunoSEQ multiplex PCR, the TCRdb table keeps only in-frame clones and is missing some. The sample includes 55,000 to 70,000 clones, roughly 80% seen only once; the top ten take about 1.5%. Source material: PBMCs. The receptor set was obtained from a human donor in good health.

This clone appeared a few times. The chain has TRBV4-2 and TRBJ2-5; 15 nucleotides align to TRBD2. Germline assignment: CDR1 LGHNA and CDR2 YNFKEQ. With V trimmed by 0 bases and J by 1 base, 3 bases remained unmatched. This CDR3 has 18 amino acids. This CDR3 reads CASSQEEGLAGGQETQYF. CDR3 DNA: TGTGCCAGCAGCCAAGAAGAGGGACTAGCGGGGGGCCAAGAGACCCAGTACTTC.

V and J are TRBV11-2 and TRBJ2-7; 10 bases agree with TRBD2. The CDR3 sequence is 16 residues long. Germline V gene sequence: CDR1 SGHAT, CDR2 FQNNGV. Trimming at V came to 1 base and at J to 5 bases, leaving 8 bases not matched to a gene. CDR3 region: CASSLVPSGRPHEQYF. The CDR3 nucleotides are TGTGCCAGCAGCTTAGTGCCTAGCGGGAGACCCCACGAGCAGTACTTC.

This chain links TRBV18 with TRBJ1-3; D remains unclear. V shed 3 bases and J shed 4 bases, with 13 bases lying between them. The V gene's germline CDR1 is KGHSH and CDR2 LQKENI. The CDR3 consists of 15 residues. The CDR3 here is CASSPGRGEGNTIYF. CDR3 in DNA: TGTGCCAGCTCACCTGGGCGGGGTGAAGGAAACACCATATATTTT.

In nucleotides, the CDR3 is TGTGCCAGCAGGCCCGGACTAGCGGCTAGCACAGATACGCAGTATTTT. Translated: CASRPGLAASTDTQYF. This chain connects TRBV2 to TRBJ2-3; the match to TRBD2 covers 10 bases. The J segment lost 0 bases and the V segment lost 6 bases, leaving 6 bases of the junction unmatched. Germline CDR1 is SNHLY and CDR2 is FYNNEI. The CDR3 spans 16 residues.

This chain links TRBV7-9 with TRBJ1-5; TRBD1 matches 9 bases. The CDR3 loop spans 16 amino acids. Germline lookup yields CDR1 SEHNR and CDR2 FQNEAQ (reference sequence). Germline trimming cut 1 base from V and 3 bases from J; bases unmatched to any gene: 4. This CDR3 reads CASSLVGTGNNQPQHF. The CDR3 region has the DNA TGTGCCAGCAGCTTAGTTGGGACAGGGAACAATCAGCCCCAGCATTTT.

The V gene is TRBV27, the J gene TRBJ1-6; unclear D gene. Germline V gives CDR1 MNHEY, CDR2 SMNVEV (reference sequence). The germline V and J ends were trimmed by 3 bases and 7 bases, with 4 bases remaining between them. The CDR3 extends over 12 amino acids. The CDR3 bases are TGTGCCAGCAGTTTCCTCAATTCACCCCTCCACTTT. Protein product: CASSFLNSPLHF.

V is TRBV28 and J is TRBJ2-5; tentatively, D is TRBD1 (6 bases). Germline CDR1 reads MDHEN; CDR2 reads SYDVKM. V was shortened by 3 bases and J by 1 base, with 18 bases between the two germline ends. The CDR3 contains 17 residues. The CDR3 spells CASSFPLGGEPQETQYF. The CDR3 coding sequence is TGTGCCAGCAGTTTTCCGTTAGGGGGTGAACCCCAAGAGACCCAGTACTTC.

CDR3 region: CASSPLGTNEKLFF. CDR3 nucleotides: TGTGCCAGTAGTCCTCTGGGCACTAATGAAAAACTGTTTTTT. The rearrangement links TRBV19 to TRBJ1-4, with D unclear. The CDR3 is 14 amino acids. Germline CDR1 reads LNHDA; CDR2 reads SQIVND (reference sequence). V gave up 5 bases and J gave up 2 bases, with 9 bases separating them.

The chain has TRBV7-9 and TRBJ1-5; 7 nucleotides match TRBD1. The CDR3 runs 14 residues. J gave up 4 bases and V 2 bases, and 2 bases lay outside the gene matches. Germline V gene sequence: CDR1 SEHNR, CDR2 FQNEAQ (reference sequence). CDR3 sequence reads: CASSLQGVNQPQHF. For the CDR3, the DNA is TGTGCCAGCAGCTTACAGGGGGTGAATCAGCCCCAGCATTTT.